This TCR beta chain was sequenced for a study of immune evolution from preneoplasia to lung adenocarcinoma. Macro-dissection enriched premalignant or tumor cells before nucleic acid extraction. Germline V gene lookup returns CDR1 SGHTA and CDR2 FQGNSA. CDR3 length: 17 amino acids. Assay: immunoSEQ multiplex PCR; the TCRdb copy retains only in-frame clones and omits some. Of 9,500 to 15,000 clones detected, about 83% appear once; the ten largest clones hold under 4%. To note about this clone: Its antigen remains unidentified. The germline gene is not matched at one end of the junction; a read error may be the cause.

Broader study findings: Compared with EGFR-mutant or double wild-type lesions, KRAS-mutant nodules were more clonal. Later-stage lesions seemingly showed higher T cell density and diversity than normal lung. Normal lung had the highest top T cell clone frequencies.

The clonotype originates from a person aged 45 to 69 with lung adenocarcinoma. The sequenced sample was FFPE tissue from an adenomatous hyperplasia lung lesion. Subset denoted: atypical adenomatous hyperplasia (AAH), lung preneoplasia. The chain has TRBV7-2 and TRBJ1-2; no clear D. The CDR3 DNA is TGTGCCAGCAGCCTAGCGCCGGCTAACCCAGCTAACTATGGCTACACCTTC. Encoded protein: CASSLAPANPANYGYTF.